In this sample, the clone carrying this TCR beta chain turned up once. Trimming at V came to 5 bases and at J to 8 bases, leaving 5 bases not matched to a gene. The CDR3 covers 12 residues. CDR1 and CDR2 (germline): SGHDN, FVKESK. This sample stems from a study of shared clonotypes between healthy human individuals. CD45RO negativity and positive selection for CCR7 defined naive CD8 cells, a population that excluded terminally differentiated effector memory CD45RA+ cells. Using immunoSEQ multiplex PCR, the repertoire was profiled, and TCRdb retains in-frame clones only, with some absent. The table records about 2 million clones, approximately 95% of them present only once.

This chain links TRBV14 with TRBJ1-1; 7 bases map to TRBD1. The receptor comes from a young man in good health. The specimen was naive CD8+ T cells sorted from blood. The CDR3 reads CASSIEGAEAFF. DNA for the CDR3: TGTGCCAGCAGCATCGAGGGGGCGGAAGCTTTCTTT. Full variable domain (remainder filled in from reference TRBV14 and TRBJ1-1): EAGVTQFPSHSVIEKGQTVTLRCDPISGHDNLYWYRRVMGKEIKFLLHFVKESKQDESGMPNNRFLAERTGGTYSTLKVQPAELEDSGVYFCASSIEGAEAFFGQGTRLTVV.